The 19 T cell receptor beta chains below come from one sample, sequenced in a study of cytomegalovirus exposure and HLA in healthy donors. Use of 60 Vbeta and 13 Jbeta primers characterized the PCR. Sequencing was performed with immunoSEQ multiplex PCR; in TCRdb, only in-frame clones are kept and a portion is missing. Among roughly 110,000 clones listed, approximately 81% were seen once. Sequenced input: PBMCs. The receptors derive from a man aged 25-40 years in good health and CMV-seronegative.

V gene TRBV13 combines with J gene TRBJ2-7, with 9 bases aligning to TRBD1. The V gene's germline CDR1 is PRHDT and CDR2 FYEKMQ (reference sequence). The CDR3 totals 17 residues. V trimming: 4 bases; J trimming: 5 bases; junction bases outside the gene matches: 15. The CDR3 coding sequence is TGTGCCAGCAGCTCAAAACCCCCCGGGACAGGGCGGCACGAGCAGTACTTC. Amino acid sequence: CASSSKPPGTGRHEQYF.

V and J are TRBV13 and TRBJ1-1; 7 nucleotides align to TRBD1. Losses at the gene ends were 7 bases for V and 5 bases for J; bases not matched to a gene: 7. CDR3 length equals 13 residues. Germline CDR1 PRHDT, CDR2 FYEKMQ (reference sequence). The DNA for the CDR3 is TGTGCCAGCAACTCACAGGGGAGGACTGAAGCTTTCTTT. It is translated as CASNSQGRTEAFF.

The V gene is TRBV5-1, the J gene TRBJ1-5; no clear D gene. In germline, CDR1 is SGHRS, CDR2 YFSETQ. This CDR3 has 14 residues. V was clipped by 10 bases and J by 4 bases, with 18 bases between them. Here the CDR3 DNA reads TGCGCCGGGCCCATTGGGAGGTGGAATCAGCCCCAGCATTTT. It is translated as CAGPIGRWNQPQHF.

J is TRBJ1-6 and V is TRBV4-1; 10 bases fit TRBD1. Trimming removed 3 bases from V and 9 bases from J; junction bases left unmatched: 5. CDR3 length: 15 residues. Germline V gene lookup returns CDR1 MGHRA and CDR2 YSYEKL. The CDR3 spells CASSQGTGDGSPLHF. The CDR3 nucleotides read TGCGCCAGCAGCCAGGGGACAGGGGATGGTTCACCCCTCCACTTT.

The chain joins TRBV30 to TRBJ2-2; 9 bases are a match to TRBD1. The J segment lost 6 bases and the V segment lost 5 bases, leaving 4 bases of the junction unmatched. Germline V CDR1 and CDR2: GTSNPN, SVGIG (reference sequence). This CDR3 region has 13 residues. The CDR3 nucleotides are TGTGCCTGGGCCTGGACAGGGGCCGGGGAGCTGTTTTTT. Protein sequence: CAWAWTGAGELFF.

The J gene is TRBJ1-2, the V gene TRBV7-3, with 9 bases aligning to TRBD1. Germline V gives CDR1 SGHTA, CDR2 FQGTGA. V dropped 5 bases and J dropped 4; count of bases not matched to a gene: 2. The CDR3 sequence is 13 residues long. The CDR3 protein is CASSQDRGYGYTF. The CDR3 nucleotides are TGTGCCAGCAGCCAGGACAGGGGCTATGGCTACACCTTC.

This sequence joins TRBV6-1 and TRBJ2-5, with 9 positions matching TRBD1. V lost 10 bases to trimming and J lost 4 bases; unmatched junction nucleotides: 7. From germline, CDR1 is MNHNS and CDR2 SASEGT. The CDR3 has 13 residues. CDR3 sequence reads: CATWTGVSETQYF. The CDR3, as DNA: TGTGCCACCTGGACAGGGGTATCAGAGACCCAGTACTTC.

The V call is TRBV6-5, the J call TRBJ2-1, with D perhaps TRBD2 (5 bases). Trimming shortened V by 3 bases and J by 5 bases, and 11 bases separated the two germline ends. The germline V gene encodes CDR1 MNHEY and CDR2 SVGAGI. The CDR3 contains 14 residues. CDR3 sequence: CASSYSAAHNEQFF. Here the CDR3 DNA reads TGTGCCAGCAGTTATAGCGCCGCCCACAATGAGCAGTTCTTC.

This clone was observed once. V is TRBV7-2 and J is TRBJ1-5, with TRBD1 matching over 10 bases. V shed 4 bases, J shed 7 bases, and the junction held 10 bases outside the gene matches. The length of the CDR3 is 16 residues. The germline gives CDR1 SGHTA, CDR2 FQGNSA. For the CDR3, the DNA is TGTGCCAGCAGCTCCCCGGACAGGGGGGTAAAGCAGCCCCAGCATTTT. Its translation: CASSSPDRGVKQPQHF. The variable domain in full, with the rest retrieved from reference TRBV7-2 and TRBJ1-5, is GAGVSQSPSNKVTEKGKDVELRCDPISGHTALYWYRQSLGQGLEFLIYFQGNSAPDKSGLPSDRFSAERTGGSVSTLTIQRTQQEDSAVYLCASSSPDRGVKQPQHFGDGTRLSIL.

This chain links TRBV7-8 with TRBJ2-7, with D unresolved. V was shortened by 2 bases and J by 4 bases, with 9 bases between the two germline ends. CDR3 length: 13 amino acids. Per germline, CDR1 SGHVS and CDR2 FQNEAQ. For the CDR3, the DNA is TGTGCCAGCAGCTTAAGCTTTGTATACGAGCAGTACTTC. Amino acids: CASSLSFVYEQYF.

The V and J genes are TRBV10-3 and TRBJ2-7, with 9 bases lining up with TRBD1. The germline V gene encodes CDR1 ENHRY and CDR2 SYGVKD. The J segment lost 3 bases and the V segment lost 6 bases, leaving 12 bases of the junction unmatched. The CDR3 is 16 amino acids. DNA of the CDR3: TGTGCCATCAGCGGGAGCACGGACAGGGGCGACTACGAGCAGTACTTC. It translates to CAISGSTDRGDYEQYF.

The rearrangement uses TRBV6-4 and TRBJ2-2; TRBD1 aligns across 7 bases. The V gene's germline CDR1 is MRHNA and CDR2 SNTAGT. Trimming removed 5 bases from V and 4 bases from J; junction bases left unmatched: 7. The CDR3 length is 15 residues. The CDR3 region is CASSKGTDVTGELFF. The CDR3 DNA sequence: TGTGCCAGCAGTAAAGGGACAGACGTCACCGGGGAGCTGTTTTTT.

V gene TRBV12-2 combines with J gene TRBJ2-7; TRBD2, the table's D call, lacks a check against the DNA. TRBV12-2 is tagged as a pseudogene. The CDR3 is made up of 16 amino acids. The CDR3 is CASRLDELTPSYEQYF. CDR3 coding DNA: TGTGCAAGTCGCTTAGACGAGCTTACCCCCTCCTACGAGCAGTACTTC.

This clone came up a few times. The chain couples TRBV6-1 to TRBJ2-7; TRBD2 agrees at 11 bases. After removal of 6 bases from V and 5 bases from J, the junction contained 9 bases not matched to a gene. Germline CDR1 is MNHNS and CDR2 is SASEGT. The CDR3 has 15 amino acids. The CDR3 reads CASSAIAGGHDEQYF. CDR3 coding DNA: TGTGCCAGCAGCGCAATAGCGGGGGGGCACGACGAGCAGTACTTC.

In its sample, this clone was seen a few times. V usage is TRBV6-1 and J usage is TRBJ1-6; D perhaps matches TRBD1 (6 bases). Germline CDR1 is MNHNS and CDR2 is SASEGT. The V gene lost 2 bases and the J gene lost 7 bases, with 9 bases spanning the gap. The CDR3 totals 14 residues. CDR3 nucleotide sequence: TGTGCCAGCAGTGAAAGAGGACAGAATTCACCCCTCCACTTT. Translated: CASSERGQNSPLHF.

J is TRBJ2-7 and V is TRBV11-2; D uncertain. Trimming removed 2 bases at V and 2 bases at J, with 13 bases between. From germline, CDR1 is SGHAT and CDR2 FQNNGV. CDR3 length equals 15 residues. The DNA for the CDR3 is TGTGCCAGCAGCTTATCGTTACTACCGACCTACGAGCAGTACTTC. It encodes CASSLSLLPTYEQYF.

This clone was recorded once. The V call is TRBV7-2, the J call TRBJ2-1, with a weak D call TRBD2 (5 bases). The germline gives CDR1 SGHTA, CDR2 FQGNSA. This CDR3 spans 13 amino acids. Trimming removed 3 bases from V and 13 bases from J, with 16 bases in between. CDR3 protein: CASSFVSAGPQFF. The CDR3 DNA follows: TGTGCCAGCAGCTTTGTCAGCGCGGGCCCTCAGTTCTTC.

J is TRBJ2-1 and V is TRBV9; 7 bases agree with TRBD1. The CDR3 has 13 residues. Germline V gene data show CDR1 as SGDLS and CDR2 as YYNGEE. The junction had 6 bases not matched to a gene; V was cut back by 4 bases and J by 8 bases. The CDR3 loop is CASSPPTGYEQFF. The CDR3 region has the DNA TGTGCCAGCAGCCCCCCGACAGGGTATGAGCAGTTCTTC.

The chain joins TRBV7-3 to TRBJ2-1, with 10 bases lining up with TRBD1. The CDR3 contains 14 residues. V was clipped by 5 bases and J by 7 bases; unmatched bases: 5. Germline lookup yields CDR1 SGHTA and CDR2 FQGTGA. The CDR3 spells CASSLGQGGNEQFF. The CDR3 coding sequence is TGTGCCAGCAGCCTCGGACAGGGGGGGAATGAGCAGTTCTTC.